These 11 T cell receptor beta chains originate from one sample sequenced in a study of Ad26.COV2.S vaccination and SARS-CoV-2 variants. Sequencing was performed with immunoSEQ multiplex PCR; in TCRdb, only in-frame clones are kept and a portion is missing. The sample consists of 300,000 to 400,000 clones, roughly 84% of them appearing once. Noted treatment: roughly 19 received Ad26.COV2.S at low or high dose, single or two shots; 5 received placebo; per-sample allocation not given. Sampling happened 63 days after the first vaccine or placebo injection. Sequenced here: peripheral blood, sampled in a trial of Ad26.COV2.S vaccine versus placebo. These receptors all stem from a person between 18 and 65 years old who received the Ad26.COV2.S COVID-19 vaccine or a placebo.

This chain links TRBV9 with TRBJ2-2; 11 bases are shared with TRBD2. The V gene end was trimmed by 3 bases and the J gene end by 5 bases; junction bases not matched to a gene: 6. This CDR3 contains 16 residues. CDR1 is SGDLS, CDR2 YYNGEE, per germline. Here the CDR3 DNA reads TGTGCCAGCAGCGGCTCACTAGCGGGGGCAACCGGGGAGCTGTTTTTT. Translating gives CASSGSLAGATGELFF.

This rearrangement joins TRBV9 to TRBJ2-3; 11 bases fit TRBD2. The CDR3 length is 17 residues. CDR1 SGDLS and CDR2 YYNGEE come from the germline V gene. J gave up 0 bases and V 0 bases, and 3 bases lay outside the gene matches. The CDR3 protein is CASSVGLAGGSTDTQYF. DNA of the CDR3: TGTGCCAGCAGCGTAGGCCTAGCGGGGGGAAGCACAGATACGCAGTATTTT.

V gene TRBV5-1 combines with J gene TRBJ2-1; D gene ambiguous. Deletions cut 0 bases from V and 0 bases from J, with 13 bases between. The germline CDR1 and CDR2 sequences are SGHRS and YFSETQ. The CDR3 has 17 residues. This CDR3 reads CASSLVGRSSSYNEQFF. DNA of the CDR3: TGCGCCAGCAGCTTGGTCGGTCGTTCTAGCTCCTACAATGAGCAGTTCTTC.

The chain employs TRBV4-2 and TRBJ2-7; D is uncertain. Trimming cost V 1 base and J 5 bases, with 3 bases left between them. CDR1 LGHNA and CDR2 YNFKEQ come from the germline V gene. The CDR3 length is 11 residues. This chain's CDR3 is CASSQGHEQYF. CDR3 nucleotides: TGTGCCAGCAGCCAAGGGCACGAGCAGTACTTC.

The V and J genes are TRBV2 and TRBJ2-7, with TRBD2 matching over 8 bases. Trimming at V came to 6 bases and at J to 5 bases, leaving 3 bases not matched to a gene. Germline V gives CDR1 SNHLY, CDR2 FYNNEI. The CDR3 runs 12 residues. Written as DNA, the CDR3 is TGTGCCAGCAGCCCGGGGGGGCACGAGCAGTACTTC. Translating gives CASSPGGHEQYF.

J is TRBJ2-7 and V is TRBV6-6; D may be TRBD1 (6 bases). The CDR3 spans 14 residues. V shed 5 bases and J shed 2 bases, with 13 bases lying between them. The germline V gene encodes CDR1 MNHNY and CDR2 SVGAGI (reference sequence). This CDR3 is CASSPYRDPYEQYF. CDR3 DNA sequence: TGTGCCAGCAGTCCCTACAGGGATCCCTACGAGCAGTACTTC.

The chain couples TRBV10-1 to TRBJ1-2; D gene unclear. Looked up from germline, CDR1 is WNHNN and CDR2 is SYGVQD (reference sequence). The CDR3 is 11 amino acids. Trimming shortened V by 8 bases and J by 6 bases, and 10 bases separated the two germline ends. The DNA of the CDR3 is TGCGCCAGCTTATACCCCGATGGCTACACCTTC. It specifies CASLYPDGYTF.

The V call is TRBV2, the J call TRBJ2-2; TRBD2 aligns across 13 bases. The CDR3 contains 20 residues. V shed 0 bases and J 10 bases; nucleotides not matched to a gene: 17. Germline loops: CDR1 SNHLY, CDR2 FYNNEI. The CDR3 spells CASSEALLLVTSGGGAELFF. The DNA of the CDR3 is TGTGCCAGCAGTGAAGCGCTTCTTCTGGTTACTAGCGGGGGGGGAGCGGAGCTGTTTTTT. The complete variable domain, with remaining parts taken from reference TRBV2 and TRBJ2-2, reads EPEVTQTPSHQVTQMGQEVILRCVPISNHLYFYWYRQILGQKVEFLVSFYNNEISEKSEIFDDQFSVERPDGSNFTLKIRSTKLEDSAMYFCASSEALLLVTSGGGAELFFGEGSRLTVL.

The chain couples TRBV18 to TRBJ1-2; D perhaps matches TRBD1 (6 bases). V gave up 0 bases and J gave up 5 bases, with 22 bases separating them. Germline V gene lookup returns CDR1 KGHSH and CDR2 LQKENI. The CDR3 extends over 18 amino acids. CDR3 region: CASSPPMAGAIGGYGYTF. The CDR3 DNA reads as TGTGCCAGCTCACCACCTATGGCAGGGGCTATAGGAGGTTATGGCTACACCTTC.

In nucleotides, the CDR3 is TGTGCCAGCAATACCCTGGATGAAAAACTGTTTTTT. This gives the protein CASNTLDEKLFF. The rearrangement links TRBV2 to TRBJ1-4; D call uncertain. Per the germline V gene, CDR1 is SNHLY and CDR2 is FYNNEI. V lost 7 bases, J lost 6 bases, and 9 bases lay in between. The CDR3 covers 12 residues.

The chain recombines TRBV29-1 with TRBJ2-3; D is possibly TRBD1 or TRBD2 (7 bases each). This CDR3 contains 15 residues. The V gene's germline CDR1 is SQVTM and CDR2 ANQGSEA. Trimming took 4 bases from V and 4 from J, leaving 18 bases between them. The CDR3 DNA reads TGCAGCGTTGTGGGGGGGACAGTAGGCGCAGATACGCAGTATTTT. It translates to CSVVGGTVGADTQYF.